A selection of T cell receptor beta chains follows, all from one sample in a study of cytomegalovirus exposure and HLA in healthy donors. Produced via immunoSEQ multiplex PCR; TCRdb's table is partial and in-frame only. This table has about 150,000 clones, more than 75% appearing once. Sequenced material: PBMCs. These receptors were taken from a man aged 25-45 years in good health and CMV-seropositive. The CDR3 runs from the conserved cysteine through the conserved F or W. Each record gives: V gene, D gene, clone size, J gene, CDR3 protein, CDR3 DNA. D genes are given only for firm matches. Only some rows state a clone size, as once, few, many or a class for expanded clones.

>TRBV6-1|TRBD1|few|TRBJ1-1
CASSFDGQGRTEAFF
TGTGCCAGCAGTTTTGACGGACAGGGTCGCACTGAAGCTTTCTTT
>TRBV10-3|.|.|TRBJ2-2
CAISESFGLGPGELFF
TGTGCCATCAGTGAGTCCTTTGGCTTGGGGCCCGGGGAGCTGTTTTTT
>TRBV5-6|TRBD2|.|TRBJ2-1
CASSYFMGLAGFRNEQFF
TGTGCCAGCAGCTACTTTATGGGACTAGCGGGTTTTCGGAATGAGCAGTTCTTC
>TRBV2|.|few|TRBJ2-7
CASSEGLEDGSYEQYF
TGTGCCAGCAGTGAAGGTCTGGAGGACGGATCCTACGAGCAGTACTTC
>TRBV28|.|.|TRBJ2-7
CASSPPDYEQYF
TGTGCCAGCAGTCCCCCAGACTACGAGCAGTACTTC
>TRBV5-6|.|many|TRBJ2-7
CASSPGTGAREQYF
TGTGCCAGCAGCCCCGGGACTGGGGCAAGGGAGCAGTACTTC
>TRBV6-1|TRBD2|.|TRBJ2-1
CASGGEEPQFF
TGTGCCAGCGGGGGGGAGGAACCGCAGTTCTTC
>TRBV29-1|TRBD2|.|TRBJ2-5
CSVALAGGQETQYF
TGCAGCGTTGCTCTAGCGGGAGGGCAAGAGACCCAGTACTTC
>TRBV9|.|.|TRBJ2-5
CASSVSRAQETQYF
TGTGCCAGCAGCGTGTCCAGGGCCCAAGAGACCCAGTACTTC
>TRBV4-2|TRBD1|.|TRBJ1-2
CASSQQLTGTDTNYGYTF
TGTGCCAGCAGCCAACAATTGACTGGGACAGATACTAACTATGGCTACACCTTC
>TRBV19|TRBD2|few|TRBJ2-1
CASSHLPSGYNEQFF
TGTGCCAGTAGTCATCTGCCTAGCGGCTACAATGAGCAGTTCTTC
>TRBV7-3|TRBD1|.|TRBJ2-3
CASSVSGTADVDTQYF
TGTGCCAGCAGCGTTTCCGGGACAGCAGATGTGGATACGCAGTATTTT
>TRBV5-8|.|.|TRBJ1-2
CASNSGTNNGYTF
TGTGCCAGCAACTCAGGGACAAACAATGGCTACACCTTC
>TRBV14|TRBD1|.|TRBJ2-2
CASSQGTGGLGELFF
TGTGCCAGCAGCCAAGGGACAGGGGGCCTGGGGGAGCTGTTTTTT
>TRBV28|.|few|TRBJ2-4
CASSNVLADENIQYF
TGTGCCAGCAGCAACGTACTAGCAGATGAAAACATTCAGTACTTC
>TRBV5-6|.|.|TRBJ2-1
CASSFYPGKAYNEQFF
TGTGCCAGCAGCTTCTATCCGGGGAAAGCCTACAATGAGCAGTTCTTC
>TRBV7-6|.|.|TRBJ2-2
CASSGLGEVYTGELFF
TGTGCCAGCAGCGGCTTGGGAGAAGTGTACACCGGGGAGCTGTTTTTT
>TRBV19|.|.|TRBJ2-7
CASSITGGPYEQYF
TGTGCCAGTAGTATCACGGGGGGCCCCTACGAGCAGTACTTC
>TRBV25-1|TRBD1|.|TRBJ2-5
CASSPWTGQETQYF
TGTGCCAGCAGTCCCTGGACAGGGCAAGAGACCCAGTACTTC
>TRBV18|TRBD2|.|TRBJ2-3
CASSPAGATDTQYF
TGTGCCAGCTCACCGGCGGGAGCGACAGATACGCAGTATTTT
>TRBV9|.|.|TRBJ2-7
CASSVDRGGEQYF
TGTGCCAGCAGCGTCGACAGGGGAGGGGAGCAGTACTTC
>TRBV7-9|.|.|TRBJ2-1
CASSPFPYYNEQFF
TGTGCCAGCAGCCCCTTCCCCTACTACAATGAGCAGTTCTTC
>TRBV5-1|.|.|TRBJ1-1
CASSWGQANTEAFF
TGCGCCAGCAGCTGGGGACAAGCGAACACTGAAGCTTTCTTT
>TRBV28|TRBD1|.|TRBJ2-6
CASKSGTVDSGANVLTF
TGTGCCAGCAAATCCGGGACAGTAGACTCTGGGGCCAACGTCCTGACTTTC
>TRBV5-8|.|.|TRBJ2-7
CASSLLRRQNSYEQYF
TGTGCCAGCAGCTTGCTTAGGCGACAGAATTCCTACGAGCAGTACTTC
>TRBV4-1|TRBD2|.|TRBJ2-7
CASSQGGARTSVYEQYF
TGCGCCAGCAGCCAAGGGGGCGCGAGGACTAGCGTCTACGAGCAGTACTTC
>TRBV6-5|TRBD1|few|TRBJ2-5
CASSGTGTETQYF
TGTGCCAGCAGTGGGACAGGGACAGAGACCCAGTACTTC
>TRBV7-2|.|once|TRBJ1-3
CASSLVAPDPGNTIYF
TGTGCCAGCAGCTTAGTAGCCCCAGACCCTGGAAACACCATATATTTT
>TRBV11-2|TRBD2|.|TRBJ2-7
CASSLHQGLAGGPRDEQYF
TGTGCCAGCAGCTTGCACCAGGGACTAGCGGGAGGTCCCCGTGACGAGCAGTACTTC
>TRBV2|TRBD1|.|TRBJ1-2
CASSEAGQLYGYTF
TGTGCCAGCAGTGAAGCGGGACAGCTCTATGGCTACACCTTC
>TRBV4-1|TRBD1|.|TRBJ2-7
CASSQGTGGHTLPELYF
TGCGCCAGCAGCCAAGGGACAGGGGGCCACACATTACCTGAGCTGTACTTC
>TRBV9|.|.|TRBJ1-6
CASSGAAENSPLHF
TGTGCCAGCAGCGGGGCAGCTGAGAATTCACCCCTCCACTTT
>TRBV30|.|.|TRBJ2-1
CAWSGVGQRSYNEQFF
TGTGCCTGGAGTGGGGTAGGACAGAGGAGTTACAATGAGCAGTTCTTC
>TRBV5-6|.|.|TRBJ2-7
CASSLAGTLSYEQYF
TGTGCCAGCAGCTTGGCCGGGACATTGAGCTACGAGCAGTACTTC
>TRBV5-6|TRBD1|.|TRBJ1-2
CASSLFRTGSLRDGYTF
TGTGCCAGCAGCTTATTTCGGACAGGGAGTCTCCGAGACGGCTACACCTTC
>TRBV11-2|.|.|TRBJ2-7
CASSLEISAVYEQYF
TGTGCCAGCAGCTTAGAAATCTCAGCGGTTTACGAGCAGTACTTC